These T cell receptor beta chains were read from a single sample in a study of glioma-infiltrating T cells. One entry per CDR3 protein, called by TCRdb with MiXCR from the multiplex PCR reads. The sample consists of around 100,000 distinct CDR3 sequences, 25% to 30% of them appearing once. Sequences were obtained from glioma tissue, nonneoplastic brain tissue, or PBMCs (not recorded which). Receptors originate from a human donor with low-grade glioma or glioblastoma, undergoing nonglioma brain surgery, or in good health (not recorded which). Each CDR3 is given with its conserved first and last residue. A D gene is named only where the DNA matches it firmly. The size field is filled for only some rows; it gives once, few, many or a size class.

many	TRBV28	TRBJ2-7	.	CASSLYRQDAYEQYF	TGTGCCAGCAGTTTATATCGACAGGACGCCTACGAGCAGTACTTC
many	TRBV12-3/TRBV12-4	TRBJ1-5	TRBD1	CASSPTGANQPQHF	TGTGCCAGCAGTCCAACAGGGGCCAATCAGCCCCAGCATTTT
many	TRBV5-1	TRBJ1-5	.	CASSFLTGYRNQPQHF	TGCGCCAGCAGCTTCCTTACAGGGTACCGCAATCAGCCCCAGCATTTT
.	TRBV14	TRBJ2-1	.	CASTFGDEQFF	TGTGCCAGCACTTTTGGGGATGAGCAGTTCTTC
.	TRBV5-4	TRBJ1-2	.	CASSLTQSYGYTF	TGTGCCAGCAGCTTGACCCAGAGCTATGGCTACACCTTC
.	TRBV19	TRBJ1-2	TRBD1	CASSIRTGGDYGYTF	TGTGCCAGTAGTATAAGGACAGGGGGCGACTATGGCTACACCTTC
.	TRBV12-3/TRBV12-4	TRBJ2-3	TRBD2	CASSYYRGGADTQYF	TGTGCCAGCAGCTATTACCGCGGGGGGGCGGATACGCAGTATTTT
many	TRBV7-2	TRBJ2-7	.	CASSLGTASSYEQYF	TGTGCCAGCAGCTTAGGGACAGCCAGCTCCTACGAGCAGTACTTC
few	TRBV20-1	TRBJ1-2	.	CSARGDRSLGHGYTF	TGCAGTGCTAGAGGGGACCGTTCTTTGGGTCATGGCTACACCTTC
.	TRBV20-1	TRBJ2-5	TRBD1	CSASGTGVLRETHFF	TGCAGTGCTTCCGGGACAGGGGTCCTCAGGGAGACCCATTTCTTC
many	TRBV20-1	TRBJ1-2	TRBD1	CSARGTVDLRYTF	TGCAGTGCCAGGGGGACAGTGGATTTGAGGTACACCTTC
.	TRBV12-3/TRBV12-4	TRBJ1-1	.	CASSSMGGVEAFF	TGTGCCAGCAGTTCGATGGGGGGGGTGGAAGCTTTCTTT
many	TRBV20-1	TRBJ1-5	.	CSAPRSLNQPQHF	TGCAGTGCCCCGCGGTCCCTTAATCAGCCCCAGCATTTT
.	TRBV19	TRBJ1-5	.	CASSQGPINQPQHF	TGTGCCAGTAGCCAGGGCCCCATCAATCAGCCCCAGCATTTT
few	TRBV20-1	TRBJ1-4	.	CSARAGGALNEKLFF	TGCAGTGCTAGAGCGGGGGGGGCGCTTAATGAAAAACTGTTTTTT
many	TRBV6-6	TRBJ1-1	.	CASSYFRYTEAFF	TGTGCCAGCAGTTACTTTCGGTACACTGAAGCTTTCTTT
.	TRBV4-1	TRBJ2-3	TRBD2	CASSQSGGELDTQYF	TGCGCCAGCAGCCAATCCGGGGGGGAACTGGATACGCAGTATTTT
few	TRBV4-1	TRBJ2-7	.	CASSHSIEQGTYEQYF	TGCGCCAGCAGCCACTCCATAGAACAGGGGACTTACGAGCAGTACTTC
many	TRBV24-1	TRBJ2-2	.	CATQGWTGELFF	TGTGCCACCCAGGGTTGGACCGGGGAGCTGTTTTTT
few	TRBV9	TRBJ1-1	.	CASSPRRVNTEAFF	TGTGCCAGCAGCCCCCGGAGAGTGAACACTGAAGCTTTCTTT
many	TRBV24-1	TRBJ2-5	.	CATGAHGEETQYF	TGTGCCACCGGCGCCCACGGTGAAGAGACCCAGTACTTC
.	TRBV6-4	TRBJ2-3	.	CASSSRLGDTQYF	TGTGCCAGCAGCTCAAGACTAGGAGATACGCAGTATTTT
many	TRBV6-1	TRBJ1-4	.	CAISERQDEKLFF	TGTGCCATCAGTGAGAGGCAGGACGAAAAACTGTTTTTT
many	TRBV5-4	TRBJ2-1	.	CASSSNHNEQFF	TGTGCCAGCAGCTCGAACCACAATGAGCAGTTCTTC
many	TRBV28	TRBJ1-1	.	CASSSKGLNTEAFF	TGTGCCAGCAGTTCAAAGGGTTTGAACACTGAAGCTTTCTTT
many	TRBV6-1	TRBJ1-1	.	CASGRWQTEAFF	TGTGCCAGCGGCCGGTGGCAAACTGAAGCTTTCTTT
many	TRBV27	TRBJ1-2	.	CASSQLIRGAQGYTF	TGTGCCAGCAGTCAACTGATTCGGGGGGCGCAGGGCTACACCTTC
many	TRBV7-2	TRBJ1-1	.	CASSAAGHLEAFF	TGTGCCAGCAGCGCCGCGGGACACCTTGAAGCTTTCTTT
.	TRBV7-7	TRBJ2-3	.	CASSENGCSTDTQYF	TGTGCTAGCAGCGAAAACGGCTGTAGCACAGATACGCAGTATTTT
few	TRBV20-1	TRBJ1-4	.	CSARPISPNEKLFF	TGCAGTGCTAGACCAATTTCTCCCAATGAAAAACTGTTTTTT
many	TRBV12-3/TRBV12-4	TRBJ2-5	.	CASSQVETQYF	TGTGCCAGCAGCCAGGTCGAGACCCAGTACTTC
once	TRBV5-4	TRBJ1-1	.	CASSTQRQAVEAFF	TGTGCCAGCAGCACACAGAGACAGGCCGTTGAAGCTTTCTTT
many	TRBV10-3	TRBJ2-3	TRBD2	CAISESIVRAGVTDTQYF	TGTGCCATCAGTGAGTCGATCGTTCGAGCGGGAGTCACAGATACGCAGTATTTT
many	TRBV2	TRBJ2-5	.	CASSVVTGSSQYF	TGTGCCAGCAGTGTTGTTACGGGGTCGTCCCAGTACTTC
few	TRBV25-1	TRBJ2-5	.	CASSHPGGPETQYF	TGTGCCAGCAGCCATCCGGGGGGCCCGGAGACCCAGTACTTC
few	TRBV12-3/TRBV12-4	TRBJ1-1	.	CASKRRGGASDTEAFF	TGTGCCAGCAAAAGGAGGGGGGGCGCATCGGACACTGAAGCTTTCTTT
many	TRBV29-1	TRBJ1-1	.	CSVVLQEAFF	TGCAGCGTTGTTCTACAAGAAGCTTTCTTT
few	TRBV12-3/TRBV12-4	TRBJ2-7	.	CASSLGQASSYEQYF	TGTGCCAGCAGTTTAGGACAGGCCTCCTCCTACGAGCAGTACTTC
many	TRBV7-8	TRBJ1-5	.	CASSGGRGQPQHF	TGTGCCAGCAGCGGGGGGAGGGGACAGCCCCAGCATTTT
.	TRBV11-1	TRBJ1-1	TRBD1	CASSLKGDSEAFF	TGTGCCAGCAGCTTAAAGGGGGACAGTGAAGCTTTCTTT
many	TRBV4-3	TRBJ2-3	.	CASSPYRGDTQYF	TGCGCCAGCAGCCCGTACCGGGGAGATACGCAGTATTTT
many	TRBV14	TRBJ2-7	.	CASSQENEQYF	TGTGCCAGCAGCCAAGAGAACGAGCAGTACTTC
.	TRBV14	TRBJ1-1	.	CASSRNVDTEAFF	TGTGCCAGCAGCCGGAATGTGGACACTGAAGCTTTCTTT
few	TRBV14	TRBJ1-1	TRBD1	CASSLDRGLMNTEAFF	TGTGCCAGCAGCCTGGACAGGGGTTTAATGAACACTGAAGCTTTCTTT
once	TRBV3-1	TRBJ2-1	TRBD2	CASSQGVLAANEQFF	TGTGCCAGCAGCCAAGGTGTACTAGCGGCCAATGAGCAGTTCTTC
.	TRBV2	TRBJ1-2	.	CASKGGGEGYTF	TGTGCCAGCAAAGGGGGGGGCGAGGGCTACACCTTC